This entry describes one T cell receptor (beta chain). This entry comes from a study of control samples from healthy donors and cancer patients. The protocol was immunoSEQ multiplex PCR, while the TCRdb copy is restricted to in-frame clones and leaves out a portion. The data hold roughly 79,000 clones, with more than 80% observed a single time. The V gene's germline CDR1 is SGHDT and CDR2 YYEEEE. V lost 3 bases, J lost 2 bases, and 2 bases stayed unmatched. This CDR3 comprises 14 residues. The sample consisted of blood. The rearrangement links TRBV5-6 to TRBJ2-5; the match to TRBD2 covers 9 bases. This receptor was taken from a man aged 50-59 years in good health. CDR3 nucleotide sequence: TGTGCCAGCAGCTCAGGACTAGCGCAAGAGACCCAGTACTTC. Residues: CASSSGLAQETQYF.